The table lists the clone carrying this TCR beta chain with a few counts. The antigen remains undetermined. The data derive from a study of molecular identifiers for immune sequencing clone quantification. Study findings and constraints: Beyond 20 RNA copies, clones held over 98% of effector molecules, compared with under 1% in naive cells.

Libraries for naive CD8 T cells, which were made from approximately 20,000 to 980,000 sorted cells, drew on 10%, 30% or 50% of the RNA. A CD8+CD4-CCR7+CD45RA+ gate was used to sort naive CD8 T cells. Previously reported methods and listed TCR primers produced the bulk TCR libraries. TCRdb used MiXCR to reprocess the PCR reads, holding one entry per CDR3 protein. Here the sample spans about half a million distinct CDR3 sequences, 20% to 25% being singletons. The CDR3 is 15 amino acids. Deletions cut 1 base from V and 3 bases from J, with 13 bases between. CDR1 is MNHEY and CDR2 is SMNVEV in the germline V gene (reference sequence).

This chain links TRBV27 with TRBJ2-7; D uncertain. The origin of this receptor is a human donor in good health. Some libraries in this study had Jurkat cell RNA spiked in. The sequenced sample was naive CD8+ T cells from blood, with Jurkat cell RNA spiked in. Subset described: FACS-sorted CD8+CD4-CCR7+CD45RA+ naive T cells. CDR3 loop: CASSLFSASFYEQYF. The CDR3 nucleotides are TGTGCCAGCAGTTTATTCTCCGCGAGCTTCTACGAGCAGTACTTC.